A single sample gave rise to the 14 T cell receptor beta chains below, sequenced in a study of blood T cell repertoires in COVID-19. Repertoires were generated with immunoSEQ multiplex PCR, while TCRdb's copy carries only in-frame clones and drops some. This sample carries about 240,000 clones, around 89% of them seen once, and the ten largest clones take 4.1%. The sample comprised PBMCs or T cells enriched from blood (not recorded which). These receptors originate from a woman in her twenties or thirties who had recovered from COVID-19.

This clone has just one count. This rearrangement joins TRBV7-9 to TRBJ1-5; TRBD1 agrees at 7 bases. After removal of 5 bases from V and 0 bases from J, the junction contained 4 bases not matched to a gene. CDR1 is SEHNR and CDR2 is FQNEAQ in the germline V gene (reference sequence). This CDR3 spans 15 amino acids. CDR3 nucleotides: TGTGCCAGCAGCATCGCAGGGGGTAGCAATCAGCCCCAGCATTTT. Translation gives CASSIAGGSNQPQHF. The whole variable domain, filled in from reference TRBV7-9 and TRBJ1-5, reads DTGVSQNPRHKITKRGQNVTFRCDPISEHNRLYWYRQTLGQGPEFLTYFQNEAQLEKSRLLSDRFSAERPKGSFSTLEIQRTEQGDSAMYLCASSIAGGSNQPQHFGDGTRLSIL.

The chain uses TRBV19 and TRBJ2-2; weak D call: TRBD1 (6 bases). CDR3 length equals 14 residues. Trimming shortened V by 4 bases and J by 6 bases, and 12 bases separated the two germline ends. Germline lookup yields CDR1 LNHDA and CDR2 SQIVND (reference sequence). The CDR3 DNA sequence: TGTGCCAGTAGTACCACAGGGTTTGCCGGGGAGCTGTTTTTT. Its protein product is CASSTTGFAGELFF.

To note about this clone: Other DNA sequences in this specimen translate into the identical CDR3. This rearrangement joins TRBV7-2 to TRBJ2-7; 7 bases align to TRBD1. CDR1 and CDR2 (germline): SGHTA, FQGNSA. Trimming cost V 3 bases and J 0 bases; bases outside gene matches: 2. The CDR3 length is 14 residues. DNA of the CDR3: TGTGCCAGCAGCTTGACAGGGAGCTCCTACGAGCAGTACTTC. It encodes CASSLTGSSYEQYF.

J is TRBJ2-1 and V is TRBV6-5; D is perhaps TRBD1 (6 bases). CDR1 is MNHEY and CDR2 is SVGAGI in the germline V gene. V was trimmed by 2 bases and J by 4 bases, leaving 12 bases between them. The CDR3 loop spans 15 amino acids. The CDR3 DNA sequence: TGTGCCAGCAGTTACCCACTCGACAGGTACAATGAGCAGTTCTTC. Residues: CASSYPLDRYNEQFF.

V is TRBV9 and J is TRBJ2-1; TRBD1 matches at 8 bases. Germline V lookup: CDR1 SGDLS, CDR2 YYNGEE. V dropped 4 bases and J dropped 4; count of bases not matched to a gene: 10. The CDR3 totals 16 residues. CDR3 in amino acids: CASSSRTGTFYNEQFF. The CDR3 DNA reads as TGTGCCAGCAGCTCACGGACAGGGACTTTTTACAATGAGCAGTTCTTC.

The gene calls are TRBV11-3 and TRBJ2-1; D ambiguous. The CDR3 totals 13 residues. With 3 bases removed from V and 8 bases from J, the gap between germline ends came to 11 bases. The V gene's germline CDR1 is SGHNT and CDR2 YENEEA. The CDR3 loop reads CASSLVSGDEQFF. Written as DNA, the CDR3 is TGTGCCAGCAGCTTGGTTAGTGGTGATGAGCAGTTCTTC.

The chain uses TRBV2 and TRBJ2-7; 11 bases match TRBD2. Germline CDR1 SNHLY, CDR2 FYNNEI. The CDR3 contains 16 residues. Unmatched junction bases numbered 8, after V lost 7 bases and J lost 0 bases. The CDR3 loop is CASKDQLAGDSYEQYF. The CDR3 bases are TGTGCCAGCAAAGATCAACTAGCGGGAGACTCCTACGAGCAGTACTTC.

The rearrangement uses TRBV7-2 and TRBJ2-7; 7 bases align to TRBD2. This CDR3 is built from 13 residues. Unmatched junction bases numbered 7, after V lost 6 bases and J lost 5 bases. Germline lookup yields CDR1 SGHTA and CDR2 FQGNSA. The CDR3 nucleotides are TGTGCCAGCAGGTGGACTAGTTCTAACGAGCAGTACTTC. As protein: CASRWTSSNEQYF.

The chain uses TRBV29-1 and TRBJ1-1; the match to TRBD1 covers 10 bases. Trimming removed 4 bases from V and 4 bases from J; junction bases left unmatched: 0. The CDR3 extends over 12 amino acids. CDR1 is SQVTM and CDR2 is ANQGSEA in the germline V gene. The CDR3 spells CSVGTGGTEAFF. The CDR3 DNA reads as TGCAGCGTTGGGACAGGGGGCACTGAAGCTTTCTTT.

The rearrangement joins TRBV29-1 to TRBJ2-1, with TRBD2 matching over 14 bases. V shed 4 bases, J shed 2 bases, and the junction held 10 bases outside the gene matches. The CDR3 has 18 amino acids. The germline CDR1 and CDR2 sequences are SQVTM and ANQGSEA. CDR3 loop: CSVAPRTSGRRAYNEQFF. CDR3 in DNA: TGCAGCGTTGCCCCACGGACTAGCGGGAGGAGGGCCTACAATGAGCAGTTCTTC.

The chain has TRBV6-5 and TRBJ1-1, with 7 bases lining up with TRBD1. The germline CDR1 and CDR2 sequences are MNHEY and SVGAGI. Trimming cost V 0 bases and J 6 bases; bases outside gene matches: 4. This CDR3 is built from 14 residues. The CDR3 bases are TGTGCCAGCAGTTACTCGAGGCAGGGGGCTGAAGCTTTCTTT. Translating it yields CASSYSRQGAEAFF.

The chain is built from TRBV7-2 and TRBJ2-1; 8 nucleotides align to TRBD2. The CDR3 runs 14 residues. J was trimmed by 9 bases and V by 3 bases; bases with no gene match: 7. Germline V gene data show CDR1 as SGHTA and CDR2 as FQGNSA. The CDR3 spells CASSLEAGGFEQFF. Written as DNA, the CDR3 is TGTGCCAGCAGCTTGGAGGCGGGAGGATTTGAGCAGTTCTTC.

The chain links TRBV9 to TRBJ2-1; TRBD2 aligns across 13 bases. Germline V CDR1 and CDR2: SGDLS, YYNGEE. After removal of 3 bases from V and 7 bases from J, the junction contained 13 bases not matched to a gene. The CDR3 has 18 amino acids. The CDR3 DNA sequence: TGTGCCAGCAGCGCCGGATCGCGGACTAGCGGGAGTAGGAATGAGCAGTTCTTC. The encoded protein is CASSAGSRTSGSRNEQFF.

DNA of the CDR3: TGTGCCAGCAGCTTGGCCAGGGGGAACACTGAAGCTTTCTTT. It specifies CASSLARGNTEAFF. This chain uses TRBV5-6 with TRBJ1-1; the D gene is possibly TRBD1 (6 bases). Germline lookup yields CDR1 SGHDT and CDR2 YYEEEE. The CDR3 covers 14 residues. V was clipped by 0 bases and J by 1 base, with 7 bases between them.